The 6 T cell receptor beta chains in this list originate from one sample, sequenced in a study of T-cell memory formation after mild COVID-19. TCRdb recomputed calls from the 5' RACE reads with MiXCR, one row per CDR3 protein. The sample lists a few hundred thousand distinct CDR3 sequences, approximately 15% occurring once. The sequencing input was PBMCs or a T cell subset sorted from them (not recorded which). The receptors come from a man aged 18 to 30 who had mild COVID-19 (a few samples of this study predate the infection). Cell type and time point are not known.

The V and J genes are TRBV7-6 and TRBJ2-5; a possible D gene is TRBD1 (6 bases). Trimming removed 3 bases from V and 5 bases from J, with 13 bases in between. The CDR3 contains 14 residues. The germline CDR1 and CDR2 sequences are SGHVS and FNYEAQ. CDR3 sequence: CASSFPGAGETQYF. The DNA of the CDR3 is TGTGCCAGCAGCTTCCCAGGGGCCGGGGAGACCCAGTACTTC.

This chain joins TRBV7-8 and TRBJ2-1; TRBD2 agrees at 10 bases. This CDR3 has 16 residues. Trimming at V came to 5 bases and at J to 6 bases, leaving 10 bases not matched to a gene. The germline V gene has CDR1 SGHVS and CDR2 FQNEAQ. The CDR3 reads CASSVELAGLINEQFF. The CDR3 DNA is TGTGCCAGCAGCGTAGAACTAGCGGGGTTGATCAATGAGCAGTTCTTC. The full variable domain, with the rest looked up from reference TRBV7-8 and TRBJ2-1, is GAGVSQSPRYKVAKRGQDVALRCDPISGHVSLFWYQQALGQGPEFLTYFQNEAQLDKSGLPSDRFFAERPEGSVSTLKIQRTQQEDSAVYLCASSVELAGLINEQFFGPGTRLTVL.

The genes are TRBV5-6 and TRBJ2-5, with D uncertain. Trimming removed 0 bases from V and 4 bases from J, with 7 bases in between. Looked up from germline, CDR1 is SGHDT and CDR2 is YYEEEE. The CDR3 contains 13 residues. The CDR3, as DNA: TGTGCCAGCAGCTTGGCCTGGGGAGAGACCCAGTACTTC. Translating it yields CASSLAWGETQYF.

The rearrangement joins TRBV7-9 to TRBJ1-5; weak D call: TRBD1 (6 bases). Deletions cut 1 base from V and 0 bases from J, with 10 bases between. The CDR3 spans 16 residues. Per the germline V gene, CDR1 is SEHNR and CDR2 is FQNEAQ (reference sequence). The CDR3 sequence: CASSLVGGDSNQPQHF. The CDR3 DNA sequence: TGTGCCAGCAGCTTAGTCGGGGGCGATAGCAATCAGCCCCAGCATTTT.

This clonotype was counted many times. V usage is TRBV20-1 and J usage is TRBJ2-5, with D unclear. The V end was cut by 2 bases, the J end by 2 bases, with 3 bases between. From germline, CDR1 is DFQATT and CDR2 SNEGSKA (reference sequence). This CDR3 is built from 11 residues. The CDR3 coding sequence is TGCAGTGCTAGAAGTCAAGAGACCCAGTACTTC. It translates to CSARSQETQYF.

The V gene is TRBV5-1, the J gene TRBJ2-5, with D perhaps TRBD1 (6 bases). The V gene's germline CDR1 is SGHRS and CDR2 YFSETQ. CDR3 length: 15 residues. The V end was cut by 4 bases, the J end by 4 bases, with 17 bases between. CDR3 in DNA: TGCGCCAGCAGCAGGGGACCGGGACACCCAGAGACCCAGTACTTC. Translating it yields CASSRGPGHPETQYF.